The TCR beta chain under discussion was sequenced for a study of blood T cell repertoires in COVID-19. Sequencing was performed with immunoSEQ multiplex PCR; in TCRdb, only in-frame clones are kept and a portion is missing. The sample has a few hundred thousand clones; 85% to 90% are singletons. V shed 6 bases, J shed 6 bases, and the junction held 7 bases outside the gene matches. The CDR3 is 14 amino acids. Germline-derived CDR1 and CDR2 are MDHEN and SYDVKM. In this sample, this clone turned up once. The clonotype comes from a woman aged 55-69 years in a cohort exposed to, infected with or recovered from COVID-19 (not recorded which). This sequence joins TRBV28 and TRBJ1-1, with TRBD1 matching over 10 bases. Sequencing input: PBMCs or T cells enriched from blood (not recorded which). Here the CDR3 DNA reads TGTGCCAGCAGCCTCCGACAGGGGGCCTCTGAAGCTTTCTTT. Translated, it gives CASSLRQGASEAFF. The full variable domain, its missing parts supplied by reference TRBV28 and TRBJ1-1, is DVKVTQSSRYLVKRTGEKVFLECVQDMDHENMFWYRQDPGLGLRLIYFSYDVKMKEKGDIPEGYSVSREKKERFSLILESASTNQTSMYLCASSLRQGASEAFFGQGTRLTVV.